The source of this T cell receptor beta chain is a study of long-term antiretroviral therapy in people with HIV. General study findings and limits: The data indicate that diversity increased after ART but remained below transplant donor controls. ART adherence, viral resistance and therapy changes were undocumented. All time points showed a repertoire dominated by clones expanded before ART.

Comments on this clone: The antigen is not known.

Samples were assayed with immunoSEQ v3.0 at survey level. Sequencing aimed at about 35,000-50,000 T-cell genomes per sample. Sequencing used immunoSEQ multiplex PCR; TCRdb keeps in-frame clones, though not all of them. The data contain about 35,000 clones, approximately 80% of them singletons. The sequencing used unsorted PBMCs, collected 0.3 years after starting antiretroviral therapy. This receptor was taken from a man younger than 35 with HIV.

Here the CDR3 DNA reads TGTGCCAGCAGAGACCCTCGGGGGGGGTCACCCCTCCACTTT. Translated: CASRDPRGGSPLHF. The chain recombines TRBV9 with TRBJ1-6, with TRBD1 as a possible D gene (5 bases). CDR3 length equals 14 residues. Trimming left V 5 bases short and J 10 bases short, with 16 bases between. From germline, CDR1 is SGDLS and CDR2 YYNGEE.